The 25 T cell receptor beta chains below all came from one sample that was sequenced in a study of neurological immune-mediated disorders. TCRdb re-analysed the 5' RACE reads in MiXCR, keeping a single row per CDR3 protein. The data show under 80,000 distinct CDR3 sequences, around 9.9% seen once. The specimen sequenced was PBMCs. The source is a man aged 50 to 59 in good health.

For this clonotype: The junction departs from the called germline gene at one end, perhaps through a read error. V gene TRBV20-1 combines with J gene TRBJ2-1; D call uncertain. This CDR3 spans 13 amino acids. Germline CDR1 DFQATT, CDR2 SNEGSKA (reference sequence). For the CDR3, the DNA is TGCAGTGCCAGAGAGACACGAAACAATGAGCAGTTCTTC. Translation: CSARETRNNEQFF.

Comments on this clonotype: A much larger clone lies a single base off, so this may be a read error. CDR3 residues: CASSVGSNGGIQYF. CDR3 nucleotide sequence: TGTGCCAGCAGTGTTGGATCCAATGGTGGCATTCAGTACTTC. V usage is TRBV2 and J usage is TRBJ2-4, with D hard to call. The CDR3 is 14 amino acids. Trimming left V 4 bases short and J 9 bases short, with 16 bases between. Per germline, CDR1 SNHLY and CDR2 FYNNEI.

The genes are TRBV9 and TRBJ2-5; D remains ambiguous. V dropped 6 bases and J dropped 4 bases, with 10 bases sitting between them. Germline lookup yields CDR1 SGDLS and CDR2 YYNGEE. This CDR3 is 12 amino acids long. CDR3 sequence reads: CASIVVVETQYF. CDR3 DNA: TGTGCCAGCATTGTAGTGGTAGAGACCCAGTACTTC.

This clonotype was picked up many times. V is TRBV29-1 and J is TRBJ2-5, with 8 bases fitting TRBD1. Losses at the gene ends were 7 bases for V and 4 bases for J; bases not matched to a gene: 8. The CDR3 consists of 13 residues. Per the germline V gene, CDR1 is SQVTM and CDR2 is ANQGSEA. The CDR3: CSATQGAGETQYF. The CDR3 nucleotides are TGCAGCGCTACTCAGGGGGCTGGAGAGACCCAGTACTTC. The variable domain in full, with the rest retrieved from reference TRBV29-1 and TRBJ2-5, is SAVISQKPSRDICQRGTSLTIQCQVDSQVTMMFWYRQQPGQSLTLIATANQGSEATYESGFVIDKFPISRPNLTFSTLTVSNMSPEDSSIYLCSATQGAGETQYFGPGTRLLVL.

At least ten counts were recorded for this clonotype. The chain recombines TRBV2 with TRBJ2-7; 7 positions agree with TRBD1. This CDR3 has 14 amino acids. The V gene's germline CDR1 is SNHLY and CDR2 FYNNEI. V was pared by 0 bases and J by 2 bases, with 1 base of the junction left unmatched. The DNA of the CDR3 is TGTGCCAGCAGTGAAGCGACAGGGACCTACGAGCAGTACTTC. Its protein product is CASSEATGTYEQYF.

This clonotype was seen at least ten times. J is TRBJ2-1 and V is TRBV7-9; 10 bases fit TRBD2. CDR1 and CDR2 from the germline V gene are SEHNR and FQNEAQ (reference sequence). CDR3 size: 17 residues. J lost 7 bases, V lost 5 bases, and 14 bases had no gene match. This CDR3 is CASSPPAGTSVLNEQFF. CDR3 DNA: TGTGCCAGCAGCCCCCCCGCCGGGACTAGCGTTTTGAATGAGCAGTTCTTC.

Many counts were recorded for this clonotype. The chain combines TRBV7-8 with TRBJ1-6; D is possibly TRBD1 (5 bases). Germline values: CDR1 SGHVS, CDR2 FQNEAQ. The CDR3 runs to 16 residues. With 5 bases removed from V and 5 bases from J, the gap between germline ends came to 16 bases. The CDR3 DNA follows: TGTGCCAGCAGCCCGGCCGGGGGTAGCAATAATTCACCCCTCCACTTT. It codes for CASSPAGGSNNSPLHF.

In this sample, this clonotype turned up many times. The gene calls are TRBV7-2 and TRBJ2-3; D gene uncertain. The length of the CDR3 is 11 residues. V lost 3 bases and J lost 6, with 4 bases in between. Germline V CDR1 and CDR2: SGHTA, FQGNSA. CDR3 in DNA: TGTGCCAGCAGCTTCTCGGATACGCAGTATTTT. This encodes CASSFSDTQYF.

This clonotype was detected many times. The chain has TRBV5-1 and TRBJ2-2; TRBD1 matches 9 bases. CDR1 and CDR2 (germline): SGHRS, YFSETQ. The CDR3 is made up of 16 amino acids. Trimming removed 3 bases from V and 4 bases from J; junction bases left unmatched: 7. CDR3 coding DNA: TGCGCCAGCAGCTCCGCCGGGACAGGGATCACCGGGGAGCTGTTTTTT. Amino acid sequence: CASSSAGTGITGELFF. Combining the CDR3 with reference TRBV5-1 and TRBJ2-2 gives the whole variable domain KAGVTQTPRYLIKTRGQQVTLSCSPISGHRSVSWYQQTPGQGLQFLFEYFSETQRNKGNFPGRFSGRQFSNSRSEMNVSTLELGDSALYLCASSSAGTGITGELFFGEGSRLTVL.

This clonotype was seen ten or more times. The CDR3 DNA reads TGTGCCAGCAGCGCCGGGGCCAAAAACATTCAGTACTTC. The encoded protein is CASSAGAKNIQYF. The chain is built from TRBV12-3 or TRBV12-4 and TRBJ2-4; unclear D gene. The CDR3 extends over 13 amino acids. Between the trimmed V and J ends, which lost 6 bases and 1 base, there was a span of 7 bases.

Many counts were recorded for this clonotype. The chain links TRBV7-9 to TRBJ1-1, with a tentative D call TRBD1 (5 bases). CDR3 size: 12 residues. Germline CDR1 SEHNR, CDR2 FQNEAQ (reference sequence). With 5 bases removed from V and 8 bases from J, the gap between germline ends came to 12 bases. CDR3 in amino acids: CASSPRRGEAFF. The DNA for the CDR3 is TGTGCCAGCAGCCCGCGGCGGGGGGAAGCTTTCTTT.

This clonotype was recorded many times. The CDR3 loop reads CASSYTATVSYEQYF. CDR3 DNA: TGTGCCAGCAGTTACACAGCCACCGTCTCCTACGAGCAGTACTTC. The V call is TRBV6-2 or TRBV6-3, the J call TRBJ2-7; no firm D call. CDR3 length equals 15 residues. Trimming removed 2 bases at V and 0 bases at J, with 11 bases between. Per the germline V gene, CDR1 is MNHEY and CDR2 is SVGEGT.

This clonotype was detected ten times or more. This chain links TRBV6-5 with TRBJ2-6; D perhaps matches TRBD1 (5 bases). V lost 0 bases, J lost 2 bases, and 5 bases lay in between. The CDR3 sequence is 15 residues long. The germline V gene has CDR1 MNHEY and CDR2 SVGAGI. The CDR3 DNA reads TGTGCCAGCAGTTACTCAGGGGCTGGGGCCAACGTCCTGACTTTC. Translation gives CASSYSGAGANVLTF.

This clonotype was counted many times. V gene TRBV12-3 or TRBV12-4 combines with J gene TRBJ2-7; 9 bases match TRBD2. CDR3 size: 15 residues. With 2 bases clipped from V and 4 bases from J, the junction kept 6 bases outside the gene matches. The CDR3 here is CASSLRRGGHYEQYF. As DNA, the CDR3 is TGTGCCAGCAGTTTAAGGCGGGGGGGCCATTACGAGCAGTACTTC.

This clonotype has a count of ten or more. The chain uses TRBV11-2 and TRBJ1-3; D ambiguous. Per the germline V gene, CDR1 is SGHAT and CDR2 is FQNNGV. The CDR3 loop spans 16 amino acids. V lost 2 bases, J lost 0 bases, and 11 bases lay in between. The CDR3 DNA is TGTGCCAGCAGCTTAAACCTCGGCCACTCTGGAAACACCATATATTTT. This encodes CASSLNLGHSGNTIYF.

In its sample, this clonotype was seen many times. The chain uses TRBV12-3 or TRBV12-4 and TRBJ2-1; no clear D gene. There are 16 residues in the CDR3. The ends were cut back, 5 bases at V and 4 bases at J, with 18 bases in the middle. CDR3 bases: TGTGCCAGCAGTCCTCCGGGCCTCGCTAATTACAATGAGCAGTTCTTC. It is translated as CASSPPGLANYNEQFF.

This clonotype was found many times. The genes are TRBV6-2 or TRBV6-3 and TRBJ2-7, with 7 bases identical to TRBD2. CDR3 length: 13 residues. Germline CDR1 MNHEY, CDR2 SVGEGT. The V and J ends lost 7 bases and 3 bases, in that order; junction bases with no gene match: 6. CDR3 sequence reads: CASNGPGGYEQYF. DNA of the CDR3: TGTGCCAGCAATGGACCGGGGGGCTACGAGCAGTACTTC.

This clonotype was picked up a small number of times. This sequence joins TRBV20-1 and TRBJ1-5, with no clear D. The CDR3 loop spans 16 amino acids. V was trimmed by 5 bases and J by 5 bases, leaving 22 bases between them. The V gene's germline CDR1 is DFQATT and CDR2 SNEGSKA (reference sequence). The CDR3 loop reads CSARNTQDGPDQPQHF. As DNA, the CDR3 is TGCAGTGCTCGTAATACTCAGGATGGCCCCGATCAGCCCCAGCATTTT.

Regarding this clonotype: A much larger clone differs from this one at a single base, so this may be a read error. The chain uses TRBV27 and TRBJ1-6, with a weak D call TRBD1 (6 bases). V was cut by 1 base and J by 11 bases, with 18 bases left in between. CDR1 and CDR2 (germline): MNHEY, SMNVEV (reference sequence). This CDR3 comprises 16 residues. The CDR3 nucleotides read TGTGCCAGCAGTTTATTGCGGACAGTGGGCAGGACACCCCTCCACTTT. Protein sequence: CASSLLRTVGRTPLHF.

This clonotype was found many times. The rearrangement uses TRBV20-1 and TRBJ1-1, with a possible D match to TRBD1 (5 bases). The V end lost 0 bases, the J end lost 11 bases, and 13 bases lay between the germline ends. This CDR3 comprises 12 residues. CDR1 is DFQATT, CDR2 SNEGSKA, per germline (reference sequence). The CDR3 DNA follows: TGCAGTGCTAGAGATGCCAGGGTGGAGGCTTTCTTT. Translated: CSARDARVEAFF.

This clonotype showed up many times. The chain uses TRBV10-3 and TRBJ2-7; 9 bases match TRBD2. This CDR3 has 16 residues. With 1 base clipped from V and 2 bases from J, the junction kept 6 bases outside the gene matches. Germline CDR1 is ENHRY and CDR2 is SYGVKD. The CDR3 reads CAISEFSTSGTYEQYF. The CDR3, as DNA: TGTGCCATCAGTGAGTTCTCGACTAGCGGAACCTACGAGCAGTACTTC.

This clonotype was recorded at least ten times. The chain joins TRBV12-3 or TRBV12-4 to TRBJ2-5, with 7 bases fitting TRBD1. V was pared by 4 bases and J by 3 bases, with 8 bases of the junction left unmatched. The CDR3 totals 15 residues. CDR3 in amino acids: CASSSSGGLEETQYF. In DNA form, the CDR3 reads TGTGCCAGCAGTTCTTCAGGGGGATTAGAAGAGACCCAGTACTTC.

This clonotype has at least ten counts. The gene calls are TRBV12-3 or TRBV12-4 and TRBJ2-3; TRBD2 aligns across 14 bases. The CDR3 totals 15 residues. V shed 4 bases and J 9 bases; nucleotides not matched to a gene: 6. The CDR3 loop reads CASSSRGLAGETQYF. The CDR3 nucleotides are TGTGCCAGCAGTTCCAGGGGACTAGCGGGGGAAACGCAGTATTTT.

This clonotype was counted ten times or more. This chain joins TRBV5-1 and TRBJ2-1; 10 bases match TRBD2. CDR1 and CDR2 (germline): SGHRS, YFSETQ. This CDR3 is 15 amino acids long. V dropped 4 bases and J dropped 8; count of bases not matched to a gene: 9. CDR3 DNA: TGCGCCAGCAGCCTGACTAGCGGGTCCGGGGATGAGCAGTTCTTC. Its protein product is CASSLTSGSGDEQFF.

This clonotype was seen ten or more times. V and J are TRBV5-1 and TRBJ2-6, with D possibly being TRBD1 or TRBD2 (5 bases each). The CDR3 consists of 15 residues. V lost 3 bases, J lost 0 bases, and 7 bases lay in between. CDR1 SGHRS and CDR2 YFSETQ come from the germline V gene. The CDR3 sequence: CASSWGSSGANVLTF. The CDR3 DNA is TGCGCCAGCAGCTGGGGGAGCTCTGGGGCCAACGTCCTGACTTTC.